This T cell receptor (beta chain) stems from a study of T cells in Graves' hyperthyroidism and ophthalmopathy. This clonotype was counted ten times or more. Germline V CDR1 and CDR2: SGHRS, YFSETQ. This CDR3 spans 15 amino acids. V lost 5 bases to trimming and J lost 6 bases; unmatched junction nucleotides: 9. From RNA transcripts, TCR beta CDR3 regions were amplified. TCR CDR3 regions were first amplified by RT-PCR with HTBI primers. TCRdb ran MiXCR on the multiplex PCR reads and lists one entry per CDR3 protein. The sample has some 770,000 distinct CDR3 sequences, about 16% seen once. The study enrolled patients aged 18 to 65 with newly diagnosed hyperthyroidism of under 2 months' duration.

The TCR comes from a man between 18 and 29 years old with Graves' hyperthyroidism. The chain has TRBV5-1 and TRBJ1-5; 9 bases line up with TRBD1. The sequenced sample consisted of blood. The CDR3 reads CASRPDRGEGQPQHF. For the CDR3, the DNA is TGCGCCAGCAGACCGGACAGGGGAGAGGGTCAGCCCCAGCATTTT.